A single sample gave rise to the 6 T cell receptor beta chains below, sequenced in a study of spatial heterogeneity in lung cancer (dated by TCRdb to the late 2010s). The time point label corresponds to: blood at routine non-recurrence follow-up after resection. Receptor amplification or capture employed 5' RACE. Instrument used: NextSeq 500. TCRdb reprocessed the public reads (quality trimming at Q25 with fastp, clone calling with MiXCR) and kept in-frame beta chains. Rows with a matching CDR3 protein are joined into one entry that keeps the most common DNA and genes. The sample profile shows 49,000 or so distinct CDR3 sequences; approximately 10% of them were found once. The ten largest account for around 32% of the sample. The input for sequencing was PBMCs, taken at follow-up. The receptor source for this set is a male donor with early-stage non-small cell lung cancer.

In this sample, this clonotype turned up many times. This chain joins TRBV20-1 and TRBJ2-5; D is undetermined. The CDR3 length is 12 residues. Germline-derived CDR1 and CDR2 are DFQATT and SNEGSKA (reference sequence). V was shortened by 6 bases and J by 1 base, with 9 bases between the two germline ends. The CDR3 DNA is TGCAGTGCGCAGAACTTCCAAGAGACCCAGTACTTC. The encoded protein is CSAQNFQETQYF.

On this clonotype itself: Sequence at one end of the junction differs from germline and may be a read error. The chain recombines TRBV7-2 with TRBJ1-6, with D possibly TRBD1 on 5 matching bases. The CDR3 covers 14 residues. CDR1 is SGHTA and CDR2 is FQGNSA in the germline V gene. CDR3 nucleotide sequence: TGTGCCAGCAGCCTACAGGCCTATAAATCACCCCTCCACTTT. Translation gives CASSLQAYKSPLHF.

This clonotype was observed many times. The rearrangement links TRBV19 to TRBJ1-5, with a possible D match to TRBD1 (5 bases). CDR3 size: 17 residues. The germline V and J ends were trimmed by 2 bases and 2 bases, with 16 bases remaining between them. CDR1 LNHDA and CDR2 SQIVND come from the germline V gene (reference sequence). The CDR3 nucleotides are TGTGCCAGTAGTATATCCCCAGGGCTGGGCGGCAATCAGCCCCAGCATTTT. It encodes CASSISPGLGGNQPQHF.

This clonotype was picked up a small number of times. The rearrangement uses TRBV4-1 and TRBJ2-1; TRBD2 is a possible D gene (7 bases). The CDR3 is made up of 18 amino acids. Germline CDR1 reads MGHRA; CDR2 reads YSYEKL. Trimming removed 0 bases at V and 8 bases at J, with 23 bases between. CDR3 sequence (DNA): TGCGCCAGCAGCCAAGACCGGAGCTCGCGGGGGCTTATGGATGAGCAGTTCTTC. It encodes CASSQDRSSRGLMDEQFF.

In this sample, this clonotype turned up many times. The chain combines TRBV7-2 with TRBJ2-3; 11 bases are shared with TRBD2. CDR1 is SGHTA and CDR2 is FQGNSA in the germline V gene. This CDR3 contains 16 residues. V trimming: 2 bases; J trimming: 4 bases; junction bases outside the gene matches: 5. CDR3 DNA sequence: TGTGCCAGCAGCTTATCTAGCGGGAGGCCGGCAGATACGCAGTATTTT. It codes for CASSLSSGRPADTQYF.

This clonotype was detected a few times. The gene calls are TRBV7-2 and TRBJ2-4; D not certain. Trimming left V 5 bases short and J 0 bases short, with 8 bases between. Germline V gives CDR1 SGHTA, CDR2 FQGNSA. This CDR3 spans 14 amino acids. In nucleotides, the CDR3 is TGTGCCAGCAGCCCGGCCCTAGCCAAAAACATTCAGTACTTC. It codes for CASSPALAKNIQYF. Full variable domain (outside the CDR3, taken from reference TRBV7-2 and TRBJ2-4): GAGVSQSPSNKVTEKGKDVELRCDPISGHTALYWYRQSLGQGLEFLIYFQGNSAPDKSGLPSDRFSAERTGGSVSTLTIQRTQQEDSAVYLCASSPALAKNIQYFGAGTRLSVL.